The 30 T cell receptor beta chains in this list originate from one sample, sequenced in a study of CD8 T cells in ankylosing spondylitis. General study results and limits: What appeared characteristic of ankylosing spondylitis blood was a TCR beta motif of eight highly homologous variants.

A single record per CDR3 protein comes from TCRdb applying MiXCR to the 5' RACE reads. This table holds fewer than 500,000 distinct CDR3 sequences, around 24% found once. Their antigens are not known. The sequenced sample consisted of blood, either unsorted or a sorted T cell fraction (not recorded which). These receptor sequences come from a male donor with ankylosing spondylitis.

This clonotype has a handful of counts. This chain connects TRBV9 to TRBJ2-7; 14 bases map to TRBD2. The CDR3 has 15 residues. The germline V gene has CDR1 SGDLS and CDR2 YYNGEE. After removal of 4 bases from V and 4 bases from J, the junction contained 4 bases not matched to a gene. CDR3 in amino acids: CASSQGLAGGYEQYF. CDR3 DNA: TGTGCCAGCAGCCAAGGACTAGCGGGAGGTTACGAGCAGTACTTC.

This clonotype was observed at least ten times. The J gene is TRBJ2-1, the V gene TRBV5-1, with D hard to call. The ends were cut back, 0 bases at V and 6 bases at J, with 13 bases in the middle. The CDR3 is 15 residues long. CDR1 is SGHRS and CDR2 is YFSETQ in the germline V gene. The CDR3 DNA sequence: TGCGCCAGCAGCTTGGAATCTAGTCGTGGCAATGAGCAGTTCTTC. Its protein product is CASSLESSRGNEQFF.

The chain employs TRBV20-1 and TRBJ2-4; 13 bases agree with TRBD2. Germline assignment: CDR1 DFQATT and CDR2 SNEGSKA (reference sequence). After removal of 0 bases from V and 4 bases from J, the junction contained 3 bases not matched to a gene. The CDR3 is made up of 16 amino acids. The CDR3 here is CSAREGLAGIKNIQYF. CDR3 DNA sequence: TGCAGTGCTAGAGAGGGACTAGCGGGAATTAAAAACATTCAGTACTTC.

This clonotype was seen a handful of times. The rearrangement uses TRBV2 and TRBJ2-3; TRBD2 matches at 8 bases. The germline CDR1 and CDR2 sequences are SNHLY and FYNNEI. Trimming removed 4 bases from V and 4 bases from J; junction bases left unmatched: 4. This CDR3 has 14 amino acids. The CDR3 reads CASSVTSGADTQYF. CDR3 DNA: TGTGCCAGCAGTGTAACTAGCGGCGCAGATACGCAGTATTTT.

V gene TRBV7-9 combines with J gene TRBJ2-7, with TRBD1 matching over 11 bases. J was trimmed by 4 bases and V by 5 bases; bases with no gene match: 10. The CDR3 is 16 amino acids. Germline-derived CDR1 and CDR2 are SEHNR and FQNEAQ (reference sequence). The CDR3 DNA follows: TGTGCCAGCAGCCTTAGATTTGGGACAGGGGGATACGAGCAGTACTTC. Its protein is CASSLRFGTGGYEQYF. The full variable domain, rest sourced from reference TRBV7-9 and TRBJ2-7, is DTGVSQNPRHKITKRGQNVTFRCDPISEHNRLYWYRQTLGQGPEFLTYFQNEAQLEKSRLLSDRFSAERPKGSFSTLEIQRTEQGDSAMYLCASSLRFGTGGYEQYFGPGTRLTVT.

The rearrangement uses TRBV7-2 and TRBJ2-1; D is undetermined. This CDR3 is 14 amino acids long. Germline V gene lookup returns CDR1 SGHTA and CDR2 FQGNSA. V lost 1 base, J lost 6 bases, and 10 bases lay in between. CDR3 in amino acids: CASSLDFASNEQFF. DNA for the CDR3: TGTGCCAGCAGCTTAGACTTTGCAAGCAATGAGCAGTTCTTC.

This clonotype was seen only a few times. The chain combines TRBV28 with TRBJ2-5; the match to TRBD2 covers 7 bases. The ends lost 2 bases at V and 4 bases at J; junction bases unmatched: 4. This CDR3 spans 14 amino acids. Per the germline V gene, CDR1 is MDHEN and CDR2 is SYDVKM. For the CDR3, the DNA is TGTGCCAGCAGTTTACAGTTAGCGGGAGAGACCCAGTACTTC. Translating gives CASSLQLAGETQYF.

This clonotype appeared a few times. This chain links TRBV3-1 with TRBJ2-1; no reliable D call. This CDR3 is built from 16 residues. Trimming took off 0 bases at V and 8 bases at J, with 17 bases between the two ends. Germline V lookup: CDR1 LGHDT, CDR2 YNNKEL (reference sequence). The CDR3 sequence: CASSQEPAGPTHEQFF. CDR3 nucleotides: TGTGCCAGCAGCCAAGAGCCAGCCGGGCCCACTCATGAGCAGTTCTTC.

This clonotype was seen a handful of times. CDR3 nucleotides: TGCAGTGCTAGAGAGGGGGTAGCGGGAGAGTACGAGCAGTACTTC. Its protein product is CSAREGVAGEYEQYF. The chain couples TRBV20-1 to TRBJ2-7, with 9 bases fitting TRBD2. The CDR3 spans 15 residues. J lost 4 bases, V lost 0 bases, and 7 bases had no gene match. Germline CDR1 DFQATT, CDR2 SNEGSKA (reference sequence).

V is TRBV21-1 and J is TRBJ2-7. TRBV21-1 is tagged as a pseudogene. This CDR3 is 13 amino acids long. The CDR3 sequence is CASSKALDYEQYF. CDR3 nucleotide sequence: TGTGCCAGCAGCAAAGCGCTGGACTACGAGCAGTACTTC.

This clonotype was picked up a small number of times. This chain connects TRBV14 to TRBJ2-7; D possibly matches TRBD1 or TRBD2 (5 bases each). Trimming cost V 3 bases and J 3 bases, with 18 bases left between them. Germline CDR1 reads SGHDN; CDR2 reads FVKESK. This CDR3 region has 16 residues. DNA of the CDR3: TGTGCCAGCAGCCAGGCGGGTTCAGGGCGCTTCTACGAGCAGTACTTC. Protein product: CASSQAGSGRFYEQYF.

This clonotype was seen a few times. This rearrangement joins TRBV14 to TRBJ2-1, with D uncertain. Germline V gene lookup returns CDR1 SGHDN and CDR2 FVKESK. The length of the CDR3 is 12 residues. The V gene lost 6 bases and the J gene lost 3 bases, with 6 bases spanning the gap. DNA of the CDR3: TGTGCCAGCAGGAACAGCTACAATGAGCAGTTCTTC. Translating it yields CASRNSYNEQFF.

This clonotype was observed a few times. The V gene is TRBV21-1, the J gene TRBJ2-1; the D call of TRBD1 is as the table states it, not checked on the DNA. TRBV21-1 is a known pseudogene. This CDR3 has 17 residues. The CDR3 DNA reads TGTGCCAGCAGCAAAGCCGGATACAGGGGCCCTTGCAATGAGCAGTTCTTC. It encodes CASSKAGYRGPCNEQFF.

This clonotype showed up just a few times. The J gene is TRBJ2-5, the V gene TRBV12-3 or TRBV12-4; a possible D gene is TRBD1 (5 bases). Deletions cut 4 bases from V and 5 bases from J, with 11 bases between. The CDR3 has 13 amino acids. The CDR3 here is CASSSDKGETQYF. CDR3 nucleotide sequence: TGTGCCAGCAGTTCGGACAAGGGGGAGACCCAGTACTTC.

The chain is built from TRBV3-1 and TRBJ2-5; a weak D match, TRBD1 (7 bases). Germline V gene data show CDR1 as LGHDT and CDR2 as YNNKEL (reference sequence). The V and J ends lost 4 bases and 4 bases respectively, with 13 bases between them. CDR3 length equals 14 residues. The CDR3 loop reads CASSRNRGGETQYF. In DNA form, the CDR3 reads TGTGCCAGCAGCCGGAACAGGGGAGGAGAGACCCAGTACTTC.

V usage is TRBV6-4 and J usage is TRBJ2-3; D perhaps matches TRBD2 (6 bases). The CDR3 is made up of 13 amino acids. V dropped 6 bases and J dropped 6 bases, with 13 bases sitting between them. Germline CDR1 reads MRHNA; CDR2 reads SNTAGT. CDR3 DNA: TGTGCCAGCAGCCGGGAGCTGGGGGATACGCAGTATTTT. Translation gives CASSRELGDTQYF.

The sample holds many counts of this clonotype. The V and J genes are TRBV29-1 and TRBJ2-3; D unclear. Trimming took 8 bases from V and 0 from J, leaving 12 bases between them. Germline V gene sequence: CDR1 SQVTM, CDR2 ANQGSEA. The CDR3 is made up of 13 amino acids. In DNA, the CDR3 is TGCAGCACACGACTTAGCAGCACAGATACGCAGTATTTT. Its translation: CSTRLSSTDTQYF.

This clonotype has more than one count but fewer than ten. This rearrangement joins TRBV27 to TRBJ1-1; D is ambiguous. There are 13 residues in the CDR3. Germline V gene lookup returns CDR1 MNHEY and CDR2 SMNVEV (reference sequence). V gave up 0 bases and J gave up 6 bases, with 8 bases separating them. The CDR3 here is CASSLSYGAEAFF. CDR3 coding DNA: TGTGCCAGCAGTTTATCCTATGGGGCTGAAGCTTTCTTT.

There are a few counts of this clonotype. This chain uses TRBV12-3 or TRBV12-4 with TRBJ2-1; possible D gene TRBD2, 5 bases. Trimming removed 7 bases at V and 8 bases at J, with 12 bases between. This CDR3 is 12 amino acids long. The CDR3 reads CASTVGGYEQFF. DNA for the CDR3: TGTGCCAGCACCGTAGGAGGCTATGAGCAGTTCTTC.

The chain links TRBV13 to TRBJ2-7; tentative D call: TRBD1 (5 bases). CDR1 is PRHDT and CDR2 is FYEKMQ in the germline V gene (reference sequence). Trimming took off 0 bases at V and 0 bases at J, with 12 bases between the two ends. The CDR3 extends over 16 amino acids. This chain's CDR3 is CASSLGEQVISYEQYF. The CDR3 DNA follows: TGTGCCAGCAGCTTAGGGGAACAGGTCATCTCCTACGAGCAGTACTTC.

This clonotype was picked up a small number of times. This chain connects TRBV20-1 to TRBJ1-5; D unresolved. The CDR3 has 12 residues. The germline CDR1 and CDR2 sequences are DFQATT and SNEGSKA (reference sequence). CDR3 bases: TGCAGCGCTGTATTCCCCAGTCAGCCCCAGCATTTT. It yields the protein CSAVFPSQPQHF.

The rearrangement uses TRBV7-6 and TRBJ2-6, with TRBD2 as a possible D gene (6 bases). The CDR3 spans 17 residues. Germline CDR1 reads SGHVS; CDR2 reads FNYEAQ. Trimming took off 5 bases at V and 0 bases at J, with 14 bases between the two ends. CDR3 residues: CASSRGLRDSGANVLTF. In nucleotides, the CDR3 is TGTGCCAGCAGCCGCGGACTACGGGACTCTGGGGCCAACGTCCTGACTTTC. Full variable domain (missing parts from reference TRBV7-6 and TRBJ2-6): GAGVSQSPRYKVTKRGQDVALRCDPISGHVSLYWYRQALGQGPEFLTYFNYEAQQDKSGLPNDRFSAERPEGSISTLTIQRTEQRDSAMYRCASSRGLRDSGANVLTFGAGSRLTVL.

This clonotype turned up a few times. The V and J genes are TRBV7-2 and TRBJ1-1; maybe TRBD1 (5 bases). Trimming stripped 4 bases from V and 1 base from J, with 13 bases between. The CDR3 has 15 residues. CDR1 and CDR2 (germline): SGHTA, FQGNSA. The CDR3 coding sequence is TGTGCCAGCAGCTATGCGGGGGGGACGAACACTGAAGCTTTCTTT. Residues: CASSYAGGTNTEAFF.

The chain has TRBV12-3 or TRBV12-4 and TRBJ2-7, with TRBD1 matching 9 bases. The CDR3 contains 12 residues. V lost 6 bases, J lost 4 bases, and 1 base stayed unmatched. CDR3 loop: CASSDRGYEQYF. The CDR3 DNA reads TGTGCCAGCAGCGACAGGGGGTACGAGCAGTACTTC.

The V call is TRBV29-1, the J call TRBJ2-5; TRBD1 might be the D (6 bases). Trimming pared 8 bases from V and 4 bases from J, leaving 14 bases between. Looked up from germline, CDR1 is SQVTM and CDR2 is ANQGSEA. CDR3 length: 12 amino acids. The CDR3 loop is CSSATGLETQYF. Here the CDR3 DNA reads TGCAGCTCCGCCACAGGGTTAGAGACCCAGTACTTC.

This clonotype has only a few counts. The chain is built from TRBV7-9 and TRBJ2-4; D is unclear. The CDR3 loop spans 11 amino acids. Germline V gives CDR1 SEHNR, CDR2 FQNEAQ (reference sequence). The V end lost 1 base, the J end lost 5 bases, and 0 bases lay between the germline ends. The CDR3 loop is CASSLENIQYF. CDR3 sequence (DNA): TGTGCCAGCAGCTTAGAAAACATTCAGTACTTC. Full variable domain (rest looked up from reference TRBV7-9 and TRBJ2-4): DTGVSQNPRHKITKRGQNVTFRCDPISEHNRLYWYRQTLGQGPEFLTYFQNEAQLEKSRLLSDRFSAERPKGSFSTLEIQRTEQGDSAMYLCASSLENIQYFGAGTRLSVL.

The rearrangement links TRBV9 to TRBJ2-1; TRBD2 aligns across 11 bases. The ends lost 0 bases at V and 3 bases at J; junction bases unmatched: 8. CDR3 length: 18 residues. Looked up from germline, CDR1 is SGDLS and CDR2 is YYNGEE. The CDR3 nucleotides read TGTGCCAGCAGCGTAGTCCCTCAGACTAGCGGGAACTACAATGAGCAGTTCTTC. It specifies CASSVVPQTSGNYNEQFF.

This clonotype has a handful of counts. The chain joins TRBV7-9 to TRBJ2-5, with D possibly matching TRBD1 (6 bases). Germline assignment: CDR1 SEHNR and CDR2 FQNEAQ (reference sequence). Trimming stripped 4 bases from V and 3 bases from J, with 12 bases between. This CDR3 contains 14 residues. This CDR3 is CASSYSTGKETQYF. The DNA for the CDR3 is TGTGCCAGCAGCTATTCAACAGGGAAAGAGACCCAGTACTTC. The entire variable domain, with the rest obtained from reference TRBV7-9 and TRBJ2-5, is as follows: DTGVSQNPRHKITKRGQNVTFRCDPISEHNRLYWYRQTLGQGPEFLTYFQNEAQLEKSRLLSDRFSAERPKGSFSTLEIQRTEQGDSAMYLCASSYSTGKETQYFGPGTRLLVL.

The chain employs TRBV7-2 and TRBJ2-7, with D hard to call. This CDR3 comprises 15 residues. CDR1 is SGHTA, CDR2 FQGNSA, per germline. Trimming left V 1 base short and J 6 bases short, with 16 bases between. The CDR3 region has the DNA TGTGCCAGCAGCTTAGAGGCTAGTCGCCCCCTCGAGCAGTACTTC. It yields the protein CASSLEASRPLEQYF. Supplemented by reference TRBV7-2 and TRBJ2-7, the full variable domain reads GAGVSQSPSNKVTEKGKDVELRCDPISGHTALYWYRQSLGQGLEFLIYFQGNSAPDKSGLPSDRFSAERTGGSVSTLTIQRTQQEDSAVYLCASSLEASRPLEQYFGPGTRLTVT.

CDR3 sequence: CASSLVLGSDYNEQFF. The DNA of the CDR3 is TGTGCCAGCAGCTTAGTCCTTGGTAGCGACTACAATGAGCAGTTCTTC. This chain uses TRBV11-3 with TRBJ2-1, with a possible D match to TRBD2 (5 bases). In germline, CDR1 is SGHNT, CDR2 YENEEA. The length of the CDR3 is 16 residues. Trimming took 1 base from V and 3 from J, leaving 13 bases between them.